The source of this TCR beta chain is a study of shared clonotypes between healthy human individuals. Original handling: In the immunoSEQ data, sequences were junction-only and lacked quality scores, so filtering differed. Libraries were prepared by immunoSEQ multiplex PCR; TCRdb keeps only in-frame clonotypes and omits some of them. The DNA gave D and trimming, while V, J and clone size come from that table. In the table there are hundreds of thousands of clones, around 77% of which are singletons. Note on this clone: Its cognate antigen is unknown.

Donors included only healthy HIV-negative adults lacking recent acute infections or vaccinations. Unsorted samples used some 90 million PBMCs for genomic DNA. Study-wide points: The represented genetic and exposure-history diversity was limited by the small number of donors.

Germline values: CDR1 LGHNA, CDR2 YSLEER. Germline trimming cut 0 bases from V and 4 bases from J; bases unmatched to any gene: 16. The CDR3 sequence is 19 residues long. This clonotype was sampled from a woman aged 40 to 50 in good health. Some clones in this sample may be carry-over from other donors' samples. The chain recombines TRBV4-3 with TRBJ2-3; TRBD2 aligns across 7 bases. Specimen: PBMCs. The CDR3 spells CASSQERGLAEPEADTQYF. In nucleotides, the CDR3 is TGCGCCAGCAGCCAAGAACGAGGGCTAGCGGAACCGGAGGCAGATACGCAGTATTTT.